The 26 T cell receptor beta chains given below trace back to one sample, sequenced in a study of OX40 agonist ivuxolimab in advanced cancers. This table comes from immunoSEQ multiplex PCR, and its TCRdb copy is limited to in-frame clones, with some not included. The repertoire holds roughly 90,000 clones, with around 85% as singletons. Sequences were derived from CD4+ or CD8+ T cells sorted from blood, sampled in a trial of the OX40 agonist ivuxolimab. These receptors all stem from an adult with an advanced solid tumor such as melanoma, head and neck, liver or kidney cancer.

This clone appeared a few times. CDR3 nucleotide sequence: TGTGCCAGCCGAAGGGGGATGCGCAGCAATCAGCCCCAGCATTTT. Its protein is CASRRGMRSNQPQHF. This chain joins TRBV7-8 and TRBJ1-5, with D perhaps matching TRBD1 (6 bases). Trimming took off 8 bases at V and 1 base at J, with 15 bases between the two ends. Germline lookup yields CDR1 SGHVS and CDR2 FQNEAQ. The CDR3 totals 15 residues.

The rearrangement joins TRBV10-3 to TRBJ1-2, with unresolved D. This CDR3 spans 16 amino acids. In germline, CDR1 is ENHRY, CDR2 SYGVKD. The V and J ends lost 6 bases and 3 bases respectively, with 20 bases between them. Written as DNA, the CDR3 is TGTGCCATCAGGCGAGCCCAGGTAGCCTCCGACTATGGCTACACCTTC. This translates into CAIRRAQVASDYGYTF.

In nucleotides, the CDR3 is TGTGCCAGCAGCAAGAGACTAGCGGGAGTCGAAAGCTATGAGCAGTTCTTC. Residues: CASSKRLAGVESYEQFF. V gene TRBV5-8 combines with J gene TRBJ2-1, with 12 positions matching TRBD2. The V and J ends lost 4 bases and 8 bases, in that order; junction bases with no gene match: 13. This CDR3 is 17 amino acids long. CDR1 SGHTS and CDR2 YDEGEE come from the germline V gene.

This sequence joins TRBV6-4 and TRBJ2-3; D ambiguous. Germline V CDR1 and CDR2: MRHNA, SNTAGT. The CDR3 is made up of 14 amino acids. V was clipped by 0 bases and J by 6 bases, with 10 bases between them. CDR3 DNA sequence: TGTGCCAGCAGTGACTCGGGCCGACGCGATACGCAGTATTTT. It codes for CASSDSGRRDTQYF.

The gene calls are TRBV28 and TRBJ2-7; TRBD2 might be the D (5 bases). CDR3 length: 11 residues. Trimming cost V 8 bases and J 3 bases, with 8 bases left between them. Germline CDR1 reads MDHEN; CDR2 reads SYDVKM. The CDR3 region has the DNA TGTGCCAGCGACGGGGTCTACGAGCAGTACTTC. This sequence encodes CASDGVYEQYF.

The chain joins TRBV18 to TRBJ2-6; 9 bases are shared with TRBD1. This CDR3 region has 17 residues. Per germline, CDR1 KGHSH and CDR2 LQKENI. V was pared by 2 bases and J by 2 bases, with 4 bases of the junction left unmatched. CDR3 in DNA: TGTGCCAGCTCACCATTGGACAGGGGTCCTGGGGCCAACGTCCTGACTTTC. Amino acid sequence: CASSPLDRGPGANVLTF.

The rearrangement links TRBV27 to TRBJ2-6; D gene uncertain. The CDR3 is 15 amino acids. The V and J ends lost 6 bases and 0 bases respectively, with 9 bases between them. Per germline, CDR1 MNHEY and CDR2 SMNVEV (reference sequence). The chain's CDR3 is CASRPISSGANVLTF. In DNA form, the CDR3 reads TGTGCCAGCAGGCCAATTAGCTCTGGGGCCAACGTCCTGACTTTC.

This rearrangement joins TRBV2 to TRBJ1-6; TRBD1 might be the D (6 bases). Per germline, CDR1 SNHLY and CDR2 FYNNEI. This CDR3 has 13 residues. Trimming pared 5 bases from V and 10 bases from J, leaving 12 bases between. The CDR3 DNA reads TGTGCCAGCAGTCTGGCAGGGGAGTCACCCCTCCACTTT. It translates to CASSLAGESPLHF.

The chain has TRBV19 and TRBJ2-3, with 9 nucleotides matching TRBD1. The germline V gene has CDR1 LNHDA and CDR2 SQIVND (reference sequence). The trim removed 5 bases at V and 2 bases at J, leaving 8 bases unmatched. This CDR3 has 16 residues. The CDR3, as DNA: TGTGCCAGTAGTGTATCTAGGGACAGGGTCACAGATACGCAGTATTTT. Protein: CASSVSRDRVTDTQYF.

V and J are TRBV6-5 and TRBJ2-1; a weak D match, TRBD1 (5 bases). V gave up 4 bases and J gave up 7 bases, with 8 bases separating them. This CDR3 spans 12 amino acids. In germline, CDR1 is MNHEY, CDR2 SVGAGI. In DNA, the CDR3 is TGTGCCAGCAGTTCATACAGGAATGAGCAGTTCTTC. Translation: CASSSYRNEQFF.

This clone was recorded only once. The chain uses TRBV7-3 and TRBJ2-2; perhaps TRBD2 as D (5 bases). CDR3 length equals 14 residues. V gave up 2 bases and J gave up 3 bases, with 7 bases separating them. CDR1 and CDR2 (germline): SGHTA, FQGTGA. CDR3 DNA: TGTGCCAGCAGCTTAGGACTTGACACCGGGGAGCTGTTTTTT. Its protein is CASSLGLDTGELFF.

The chain uses TRBV10-3 and TRBJ2-5; TRBD1 is a possible D gene (6 bases). Germline V gene lookup returns CDR1 ENHRY and CDR2 SYGVKD. This CDR3 comprises 13 residues. V shed 9 bases and J shed 4 bases, with 15 bases lying between them. This CDR3 reads CAIRTEIGETQYF. The DNA for the CDR3 is TGTGCCATAAGGACAGAAATCGGAGAGACCCAGTACTTC.

The chain joins TRBV2 to TRBJ2-2; D unclear. The germline V gene encodes CDR1 SNHLY and CDR2 FYNNEI. The V end was cut by 4 bases, the J end by 6 bases, with 15 bases between. CDR3 size: 15 residues. The CDR3 loop reads CASSGSVVRSGELFF. In nucleotides, the CDR3 is TGTGCCAGCAGTGGCTCGGTGGTTCGGTCCGGGGAGCTGTTTTTT. Full variable domain (rest looked up from reference TRBV2 and TRBJ2-2): EPEVTQTPSHQVTQMGQEVILRCVPISNHLYFYWYRQILGQKVEFLVSFYNNEISEKSEIFDDQFSVERPDGSNFTLKIRSTKLEDSAMYFCASSGSVVRSGELFFGEGSRLTVL.

This rearrangement joins TRBV27 to TRBJ2-3, with 7 positions matching TRBD1. This CDR3 has 13 amino acids. CDR1 is MNHEY, CDR2 SMNVEV, per germline (reference sequence). With 6 bases clipped from V and 2 bases from J, the junction kept 2 bases outside the gene matches. CDR3 amino acids: CASSDRVTDTQYF. CDR3 DNA: TGTGCCAGCAGCGACAGGGTCACAGATACGCAGTATTTT.

The table lists this clone with a count of one. The CDR3 here is CASSPDRATDTQYF. As DNA, the CDR3 is TGTGCCAGCAGTCCGGACAGGGCCACTGATACGCAGTATTTT. The chain carries TRBV28 and TRBJ2-3; 8 positions match TRBD1. The J segment lost 6 bases and the V segment lost 5 bases, leaving 7 bases of the junction unmatched. Germline loops: CDR1 MDHEN, CDR2 SYDVKM. The CDR3 has 14 amino acids. Looking up the rest from reference TRBV28 and TRBJ2-3 gives the full variable domain: DVKVTQSSRYLVKRTGEKVFLECVQDMDHENMFWYRQDPGLGLRLIYFSYDVKMKEKGDIPEGYSVSREKKERFSLILESASTNQTSMYLCASSPDRATDTQYFGPGTRLTVL.

The chain combines TRBV6-6 with TRBJ1-2; 7 bases fit TRBD1. The junction had 9 bases not matched to a gene; V was cut back by 0 bases and J by 8 bases. CDR3 length: 15 residues. Germline CDR1 and CDR2: MNHNY and SVGAGI (reference sequence). CDR3 in amino acids: CASSYSPGGTEGYTF. The CDR3 DNA is TGTGCCAGCAGTTACTCTCCAGGGGGAACGGAGGGCTACACCTTC.

The chain employs TRBV5-4 and TRBJ2-7; D possibly matches TRBD1 or TRBD2 (6 bases each). Germline loops: CDR1 SGHNT, CDR2 YYREEE (reference sequence). V shed 4 bases and J shed 5 bases, with 16 bases lying between them. This CDR3 is built from 14 residues. The CDR3 is CASSLQGLWNEQYF. The DNA of the CDR3 is TGTGCCAGCAGCCTACAGGGACTCTGGAACGAGCAGTACTTC.

There are a few counts of this clone. The rearrangement joins TRBV5-1 to TRBJ2-5; D gene ambiguous. The V end lost 3 bases, the J end lost 2 bases, and 14 bases lay between the germline ends. Germline loops: CDR1 SGHRS, CDR2 YFSETQ. The CDR3 loop spans 15 amino acids. The CDR3 nucleotides are TGCGCCAGCAGCTCTGTAGAGTGGCTACAAGAGACCCAGTACTTC. This translates into CASSSVEWLQETQYF.

In the case of this clone: A read error may produce the germline difference seen at one junction end. V gene TRBV5-3 combines with J gene TRBJ1-2; 7 bases match TRBD1. TRBV5-3 is an ORF for which the function is uncertain. The CDR3 loop spans 13 amino acids. DNA for the CDR3: TGTGCCAGCAGCTTGACAGGGAGTTATGGCTACACCTTC. This translates into CASSLTGSYGYTF.

This chain uses TRBV4-1 with TRBJ1-6; D is possibly TRBD1 (6 bases). The CDR3 has 17 residues. CDR1 and CDR2 (germline): MGHRA, YSYEKL. V lost 0 bases and J lost 8, with 17 bases in between. The CDR3 is CASSQETLWTVDSPLHF. The CDR3 nucleotides are TGCGCCAGCAGCCAAGAAACTTTGTGGACAGTCGATTCACCCCTCCACTTT.

The gene calls are TRBV10-3 and TRBJ2-5; 7 nucleotides agree with TRBD1. The CDR3 contains 15 residues. J gave up 2 bases and V 1 base, and 4 bases lay outside the gene matches. Germline lookup yields CDR1 ENHRY and CDR2 SYGVKD. This chain's CDR3 is CAISEYGRGQETQYF. The CDR3 DNA is TGTGCCATCAGTGAGTACGGCAGGGGGCAAGAGACCCAGTACTTC.

This clone occurred a few times. The V and J genes are TRBV28 and TRBJ2-3; D unclear. The CDR3 is 14 residues long. The V gene lost 4 bases and the J gene lost 0 bases, with 8 bases spanning the gap. Germline CDR1 and CDR2: MDHEN and SYDVKM. The CDR3 bases are TGTGCCAGCAGTTCCACGACTAGCACAGATACGCAGTATTTT. Translation gives CASSSTTSTDTQYF.

The chain combines TRBV5-5 with TRBJ2-2, with TRBD1 matching over 7 bases. Germline lookup yields CDR1 SGHKS and CDR2 YYEKEE (reference sequence). The CDR3 has 17 amino acids. J lost 0 bases, V lost 0 bases, and 5 bases had no gene match. CDR3 loop: CASSLGPDRTNTGELFF. DNA of the CDR3: TGTGCCAGCAGCTTGGGGCCGGACAGGACGAACACCGGGGAGCTGTTTTTT. The whole variable domain, remainder taken from reference TRBV5-5 and TRBJ2-2, is DAGVTQSPTHLIKTRGQQVTLRCSPISGHKSVSWYQQVLGQGPQFIFQYYEKEERGRGNFPDRFSARQFPNYSSELNVNALLLGDSALYLCASSLGPDRTNTGELFFGEGSRLTVL.

CDR3 residues: CASSLENGSPLHF. CDR3 coding DNA: TGTGCCAGCAGCCTCGAGAATGGTTCACCCCTCCACTTT. This rearrangement joins TRBV7-8 to TRBJ1-6, with no clear D. CDR1 is SGHVS, CDR2 FQNEAQ, per germline. The V gene lost 5 bases and the J gene lost 9 bases, with 11 bases spanning the gap. This CDR3 comprises 13 residues.

This clone came up once. V and J are TRBV18 and TRBJ1-1; tentative D call: TRBD1 (6 bases). The CDR3 sequence is 15 residues long. CDR1 and CDR2 from the germline V gene are KGHSH and LQKENI. V was cut by 6 bases and J by 4 bases, with 18 bases left in between. The CDR3 nucleotides are TGTGCCAGCTCGCCCACATCTAACAGGGCCACTGAAGCTTTCTTT. It specifies CASSPTSNRATEAFF.

This chain links TRBV11-3 with TRBJ2-1; 10 nucleotides match TRBD1. Trimming took 4 bases from V and 9 from J; bases not matched to a gene: 9. Germline V CDR1 and CDR2: SGHNT, YENEEA. The CDR3 consists of 15 residues. CDR3 region: CASSSRDRGSVEQFF. CDR3 DNA sequence: TGTGCCAGCAGCTCCCGGGACAGGGGATCGGTTGAGCAGTTCTTC. Full variable domain (remainder filled in from reference TRBV11-3 and TRBJ2-1): EAGVVQSPRYKIIEKKQPVAFWCNPISGHNTLYWYLQNLGQGPELLIRYENEEAVDDSQLPKDRFSAERLKGVDSTLKIQPAELGDSAVYLCASSSRDRGSVEQFFGPGTRLTVL.